This T cell receptor beta chain comes out of a study of blood T cell repertoires in COVID-19. The V end was cut by 6 bases, the J end by 5 bases, with 11 bases between. The CDR3 length is 14 residues. From germline, CDR1 is MNHEY and CDR2 SVGAGI. Generated by immunoSEQ multiplex PCR, the TCRdb table keeps only in-frame clones and is missing some. The data hold over 120,000 clones, with more than 60% observed a single time. The chain couples TRBV6-5 to TRBJ1-6; the D gene is possibly TRBD1 (5 bases). The sample consisted of peripheral blood. This clonotype was obtained from a woman between 50 and 59 years old with active or convalescent COVID-19. The CDR3 DNA follows: TGTGCCAGCAGCCGGGACTCAAATAATTCACCCCTCCACTTT. Translation: CASSRDSNNSPLHF.